The 28 T cell receptor beta chains reported below all come from one sample, sequenced in a study of T cells in Graves' hyperthyroidism and ophthalmopathy. TCR beta CDR3 regions were amplified from RNA. An initial round of RT-PCR targeting the TCR CDR3 relied on the HTBI primer set. TCRdb processed the multiplex PCR reads anew with MiXCR; each CDR3 protein has one entry. The data show under 700,000 distinct CDR3 sequences, 40% to 55% seen once. Sequences were obtained from peripheral blood or thyroid tissue (not recorded which). All receptors come from a woman aged 18-35 years with Graves' hyperthyroidism.

This clonotype was found many times. The chain combines TRBV29-1 with TRBJ1-1, with 7 bases fitting TRBD1. The CDR3 contains 13 residues. Germline CDR1 is SQVTM and CDR2 is ANQGSEA. Germline trimming cut 6 bases from V and 1 base from J; bases unmatched to any gene: 5. CDR3 sequence reads: CSVGGKGNTEAFF. CDR3 in DNA: TGCAGCGTAGGGGGCAAGGGGAACACTGAAGCTTTCTTT.

The chain joins TRBV11-2 to TRBJ1-5; the D gene is possibly TRBD1 (5 bases). V lost 5 bases to trimming and J lost 6 bases, with 20 bases between them. The CDR3 runs 16 residues. The germline CDR1 and CDR2 sequences are SGHAT and FQNNGV. CDR3 DNA sequence: TGTGCCAGCAGCCATATGCCTGGGAGGGGAAGTCAGCCCCAGCATTTT. It codes for CASSHMPGRGSQPQHF.

This clonotype appeared a single time. The chain recombines TRBV7-7 with TRBJ2-7, with D unclear. CDR3 length: 14 amino acids. Germline CDR1 and CDR2: SSHAT and FNYEAQ (reference sequence). The V end lost 5 bases, the J end lost 7 bases, and 18 bases lay between the germline ends. Written as DNA, the CDR3 is TGTGCCAGCAGCGTTGAAGATCCCGGGTATGAGCAGTACTTC. Residues: CASSVEDPGYEQYF.

The chain has TRBV12-3 or TRBV12-4 and TRBJ1-6; no reliable D call. The CDR3 is made up of 15 amino acids. Trimming removed 1 base at V and 5 bases at J, with 9 bases between. This CDR3 reads CASSLGGEDNSPLHF. In DNA form, the CDR3 reads TGTGCCAGCAGTTTAGGGGGAGAGGATAATTCACCCCTCCACTTT.

This clonotype was detected only a few times. The chain uses TRBV10-3 and TRBJ1-4; D gene ambiguous. The V and J ends lost 4 bases and 5 bases respectively, with 8 bases between them. The CDR3 loop spans 13 amino acids. CDR1 and CDR2 (germline): ENHRY, SYGVKD. For the CDR3, the DNA is TGTGCCATCAGTGGGAACAACAATGAAAAACTGTTTTTT. Its protein is CAISGNNNEKLFF.

This clonotype was recorded a few times. J is TRBJ1-1 and V is TRBV7-8; TRBD1 matches 9 bases. The trim removed 2 bases at V and 2 bases at J, leaving 9 bases unmatched. Germline V gene lookup returns CDR1 SGHVS and CDR2 FQNEAQ. The CDR3 spans 17 residues. The CDR3 sequence is CASSLITQGATNTEAFF. CDR3 nucleotide sequence: TGTGCCAGCAGCTTAATCACACAGGGGGCAACAAACACTGAAGCTTTCTTT.

The chain has TRBV7-2 and TRBJ2-7; D might be TRBD2 (5 bases). The V end lost 5 bases, the J end lost 0 bases, and 23 bases lay between the germline ends. The CDR3 extends over 18 amino acids. The germline V gene has CDR1 SGHTA and CDR2 FQGNSA. CDR3 loop: CASSSARARRRSSYEQYF. CDR3 sequence (DNA): TGTGCCAGCAGCAGTGCTAGAGCTCGGAGGCGGAGCTCCTACGAGCAGTACTTC.

The genes are TRBV7-9 and TRBJ1-1; the D gene is possibly TRBD1 (5 bases). The germline CDR1 and CDR2 sequences are SEHNR and FQNEAQ (reference sequence). Trimming took 6 bases from V and 0 from J, leaving 14 bases between them. The CDR3 consists of 15 residues. The CDR3 loop reads CASSEGGDLNTEAFF. The CDR3 DNA sequence: TGTGCCAGCAGTGAAGGCGGGGACCTGAACACTGAAGCTTTCTTT. Full variable domain (rest looked up from reference TRBV7-9 and TRBJ1-1): DTGVSQNPRHKITKRGQNVTFRCDPISEHNRLYWYRQTLGQGPEFLTYFQNEAQLEKSRLLSDRFSAERPKGSFSTLEIQRTEQGDSAMYLCASSEGGDLNTEAFFGQGTRLTVV.

This clonotype has more than one count but fewer than ten. The rearrangement uses TRBV7-9 and TRBJ2-7, with a weak D call TRBD2 (6 bases). CDR3 length: 15 residues. V shed 7 bases and J shed 2 bases, with 18 bases lying between them. Per the germline V gene, CDR1 is SEHNR and CDR2 is FQNEAQ (reference sequence). Here the CDR3 DNA reads TGTGCCAGCACCCGAAGACGCGGGATACCCTACGAGCAGTACTTC. It yields the protein CASTRRRGIPYEQYF.

The V and J genes are TRBV7-2 and TRBJ2-7; D is unresolved. The germline CDR1 and CDR2 sequences are SGHTA and FQGNSA. Trimming took off 2 bases at V and 6 bases at J, with 17 bases between the two ends. CDR3 length equals 15 residues. The CDR3 reads CASSLKSPLGGEQYF. The CDR3 DNA sequence: TGTGCCAGCAGCTTAAAGTCCCCCTTGGGTGGCGAGCAGTACTTC.

The rearrangement links TRBV11-2 to TRBJ1-1; maybe TRBD1 (5 bases). The CDR3 is 17 amino acids. The V and J ends lost 9 bases and 3 bases respectively, with 26 bases between them. Germline loops: CDR1 SGHAT, CDR2 FQNNGV. Here the CDR3 DNA reads TGTGCCAGTAGTGATGTGCAGGGTAGTTTGTTAGACACTGAAGCTTTCTTT. Residues: CASSDVQGSLLDTEAFF.

The chain joins TRBV7-9 to TRBJ2-2; a possible D gene is TRBD1 (5 bases). Germline V gene lookup returns CDR1 SEHNR and CDR2 FQNEAQ (reference sequence). The CDR3 has 15 amino acids. V gave up 0 bases and J gave up 5 bases, with 10 bases separating them. CDR3 in amino acids: CASSLAQGRTGELFF. CDR3 bases: TGTGCCAGCAGCTTAGCTCAGGGTCGAACCGGGGAGCTGTTTTTT.

As concerns this clonotype: The CDR3 end shows no conserved phenylalanine or tryptophan, and so a read error is likely. The DNA is left out, because the CDR3 cannot be placed on it with certainty; the CDR3 is given as TCRdb lists it. V is TRBV7-2 and J is TRBJ2-5; the table's D call of TRBD1 was not tested on the DNA. With termini counted, the CDR3 has 8 amino acids. Germline V lookup: CDR1 SGHTA, CDR2 FQGNSA. The CDR3: CASSLQGI.

The rearrangement uses TRBV20-1 and TRBJ2-5; 9 bases agree with TRBD2. The CDR3 runs 14 residues. Germline lookup yields CDR1 DFQATT and CDR2 SNEGSKA (reference sequence). V trimming: 6 bases; J trimming: 0 bases; junction bases outside the gene matches: 5. The chain's CDR3 is CSAGTSRYQETQYF. As DNA, the CDR3 is TGCAGTGCCGGGACTAGCAGGTACCAAGAGACCCAGTACTTC.

This clonotype was seen a few times. V is TRBV14 and J is TRBJ1-2; 8 bases map to TRBD1. The CDR3 has 14 residues. Germline V gene lookup returns CDR1 SGHDN and CDR2 FVKESK. V lost 3 bases to trimming and J lost 4 bases; unmatched junction nucleotides: 4. The CDR3 coding sequence is TGTGCCAGCAGCCACCGGACAGGGCTCTATGGCTACACCTTC. This gives the protein CASSHRTGLYGYTF. The complete variable domain, with remaining parts taken from reference TRBV14 and TRBJ1-2, reads EAGVTQFPSHSVIEKGQTVTLRCDPISGHDNLYWYRRVMGKEIKFLLHFVKESKQDESGMPNNRFLAERTGGTYSTLKVQPAELEDSGVYFCASSHRTGLYGYTFGSGTRLTVV.

In this sample, this clonotype turned up a few times. This rearrangement joins TRBV20-1 to TRBJ1-2, with D possibly being TRBD1 (5 bases). Germline CDR1 reads DFQATT; CDR2 reads SNEGSKA (reference sequence). This CDR3 region has 14 residues. V shed 0 bases and J shed 7 bases, with 15 bases lying between them. The CDR3 spells CSAREGGGSGGYTF. The CDR3, as DNA: TGCAGTGCTAGAGAGGGTGGGGGGAGCGGTGGCTACACCTTC.

This clonotype showed up many times. The chain recombines TRBV12-3 or TRBV12-4 with TRBJ2-5, with 7 nucleotides matching TRBD1. The V gene end was trimmed by 6 bases and the J gene end by 5 bases; junction bases not matched to a gene: 9. CDR3 length equals 14 residues. The CDR3 sequence: CASSLGQRGETQYF. Written as DNA, the CDR3 is TGTGCCAGCAGCCTGGGACAGAGAGGGGAGACCCAGTACTTC.

Remarks on this clonotype: An end of the junction differs from the germline gene, which may be a read error. This chain connects TRBV5-1 to TRBJ1-1; tentative D call: TRBD1 (6 bases). The CDR3 totals 14 residues. Germline V gene lookup returns CDR1 SGHRS and CDR2 YFSETQ. The CDR3 nucleotides are TGTGCCAGCACCACCACAGGGTGGACCACTGAAGCTTTCTTT. It specifies CASTTTGWTTEAFF.

J is TRBJ2-5 and V is TRBV9; 9 nucleotides agree with TRBD2. The germline gives CDR1 SGDLS, CDR2 YYNGEE. V shed 0 bases, J shed 1 base, and the junction held 10 bases outside the gene matches. The CDR3 length is 18 residues. The CDR3 here is CASSVGGGLAGFQETQYF. CDR3 sequence (DNA): TGTGCCAGCAGCGTAGGGGGGGGGCTAGCGGGGTTCCAAGAGACCCAGTACTTC. Drawing the rest from reference TRBV9 and TRBJ2-5, the complete variable domain is DSGVTQTPKHLITATGQRVTLRCSPRSGDLSVYWYQQSLDQGLQFLIQYYNGEERAKGNILERFSAQQFPDLHSELNLSSLELGDSALYFCASSVGGGLAGFQETQYFGPGTRLLVL.

This chain joins TRBV25-1 and TRBJ1-5, with a possible D match to TRBD1 (6 bases). V gave up 5 bases and J gave up 4 bases, with 15 bases separating them. There are 15 residues in the CDR3. Germline V gives CDR1 MGHDK, CDR2 SYGVNS. The CDR3 nucleotides read TGTGCCAGCAGTCACGCTACAGGGATAAATCAGCCCCAGCATTTT. It yields the protein CASSHATGINQPQHF.

This clonotype was counted only a few times. The chain uses TRBV7-2 and TRBJ1-1, with 9 bases lining up with TRBD1. The CDR3 spans 14 residues. The J segment lost 5 bases and the V segment lost 7 bases, leaving 8 bases of the junction unmatched. Germline V gene lookup returns CDR1 SGHTA and CDR2 FQGNSA. The CDR3 bases are TGTGCCAGCATGCGGACAGGGGCGGATACTGAAGCTTTCTTT. It codes for CASMRTGADTEAFF.

The chain is built from TRBV7-6 and TRBJ1-5; TRBD1 aligns across 8 bases. The CDR3 has 18 residues. Germline trimming cut 5 bases from V and 5 bases from J; bases unmatched to any gene: 17. Germline loops: CDR1 SGHVS, CDR2 FNYEAQ. For the CDR3, the DNA is TGTGCCAGCAGCACCCGCCCCCCCGACAGGGGTTGCGATCAGCCCCAGCATTTT. Its translation: CASSTRPPDRGCDQPQHF.

J is TRBJ1-3 and V is TRBV29-1; the D is unclear. V lost 3 bases, J lost 4 bases, and 10 bases lay in between. Germline lookup yields CDR1 SQVTM and CDR2 ANQGSEA. The CDR3 is 13 residues long. This CDR3 reads CSVDFFGGNTIYF. CDR3 DNA sequence: TGCAGCGTTGATTTCTTTGGGGGAAACACCATATATTTT.

This clonotype was seen only a few times. The rearrangement links TRBV10-3 to TRBJ2-3; 9 bases align to TRBD2. The CDR3 length is 16 residues. The V segment lost 1 base and the J segment 2 bases; nucleotides outside the gene matches: 4. Per the germline V gene, CDR1 is ENHRY and CDR2 is SYGVKD. This chain's CDR3 is CAISEWGTSNTDTQYF. The CDR3 nucleotides are TGTGCCATCAGTGAGTGGGGGACTAGCAACACAGATACGCAGTATTTT.

The chain carries TRBV7-2 and TRBJ1-1; 12 nucleotides agree with TRBD1. Trimming at V came to 5 bases and at J to 1 base, leaving 5 bases not matched to a gene. The length of the CDR3 is 16 residues. CDR1 and CDR2 from the germline V gene are SGHTA and FQGNSA. CDR3 loop: CASSQEGQGANTEAFF. The CDR3 DNA reads TGTGCCAGCAGCCAAGAGGGACAGGGGGCGAACACTGAAGCTTTCTTT.

This clonotype was counted ten times or more. This chain uses TRBV29-1 with TRBJ1-4, with no clear D. Germline values: CDR1 SQVTM, CDR2 ANQGSEA. V dropped 6 bases and J dropped 5 bases, with 10 bases sitting between them. The CDR3 runs to 12 residues. DNA for the CDR3: TGCAGCGTGAGGGAAAACAATGAAAAACTGTTTTTT. It codes for CSVRENNEKLFF.

The CDR3 region has the DNA TGTGCCAGCAGTGCTAGCCACCGGGACCTGAGAGAAAAACTGTTTTTT. Encoded protein: CASSASHRDLREKLFF. V usage is TRBV25-1 and J usage is TRBJ1-4, with TRBD1 as a possible D gene (5 bases). The germline CDR1 and CDR2 sequences are MGHDK and SYGVNS. The CDR3 totals 16 residues. V was pared by 4 bases and J by 8 bases, with 20 bases between.

This clonotype was detected ten times or more. The chain couples TRBV25-1 to TRBJ2-7; D ambiguous. V was cut by 6 bases and J by 0 bases, with 6 bases left in between. CDR1 MGHDK and CDR2 SYGVNS come from the germline V gene. The CDR3 spans 12 residues. CDR3 loop: CASSENSYEQYF. Here the CDR3 DNA reads TGTGCCAGCAGCGAGAACTCCTACGAGCAGTACTTC.